This T cell receptor beta chain was captured by sequencing in a study of cytomegalovirus exposure and HLA in healthy donors. Study-wide results and limits: Further analysis was carried out later, and it showed several of the most significant clusters appearing linked to common viral pathogens.

While unrecorded immune exposures were likely, the donors were nominally healthy when sampled. The PCR employed 60 Vbeta primers together with 13 Jbeta primers. Sequencing was performed with immunoSEQ multiplex PCR; in TCRdb, only in-frame clones are kept and a portion is missing. This table has around 230,000 clones, approximately 79% appearing once. Trimming took 2 bases from V and 6 from J, leaving 12 bases between them. This CDR3 comprises 15 residues. Note on this clone: Its specificity is unknown.

Material: PBMCs. The chain recombines TRBV5-3 with TRBJ1-6; D unclear. TRBV5-3 is an ORF; its function is uncertain. The receptor was derived from a male donor in good health and CMV-seronegative. CDR3 DNA sequence: TGTGCCAGAAGCTTCCAGCAGGCCTGTAATTCACCCCTCCACTTT. Translating gives CARSFQQACNSPLHF.